This TCR beta chain is drawn from a study of metastatic and nonmetastatic thyroid tumors. The overall study: Patients with malignant and benign thyroid disease provided blood and tumor or nodule tissue, whose repertoires were compared. Regarding the study as a whole: Reportedly, malignant thyroid tumors had significantly higher TCR beta diversity than benign nodules, in blood and tumor.

Patients were all untreated before their thyroid surgery. TCRdb redid the clone calls on the PCR reads using MiXCR. The table has more than 25,000 clones, roughly 24% seen once. The sample holds a few counts of this clone. Its antigen is not known. The CDR3 loop spans 15 amino acids. Germline-derived CDR1 and CDR2 are MNHEY and SVGEGT. With V trimmed by 4 bases and J by 2 bases, 4 bases remained unmatched. Sequenced material: blood. The chain recombines TRBV6-2 or TRBV6-3 with TRBJ1-5, with 8 bases matching TRBD1. This sequence originates from a female donor with papillary thyroid cancer or a benign thyroid nodule (not recorded which). Some clones in this sample may be carry-over from other donors' samples. CDR3 coding DNA: TGTGCCAGCAGTTCCCCGGGACAGGGCAATCAGCCCCAGCATTTT. Protein product: CASSSPGQGNQPQHF.